The 18 T cell receptor beta chains below were found in one sample sequenced in a study of beta chain features in type 1 diabetes (dated by TCRdb to 2016 to 2018). Library preparation employed the immunoSEQ multiplex PCR assay. All of the isolated RNA was reverse transcribed with the High Capacity cDNA Reverse Transcription Kit, so expressed TCRB transcripts were sequenced. In TCRdb, the immuneACCESS table is reduced to in-frame sequences with V and J assigned. These tables do not hold every clone; where another copy was compared, an unresolved V gene accounts for under half, and the others remain unexplained. The table for this sample lists about 330,000 clones; roughly 11% of them were counted only once. 0.015% of the sample is taken by the ten largest. Sequenced material: naive CD4+ T cells from blood. This specimen's cell subset or site label, interpreted: true naive CD4+ T cells. The receptors here all came from a woman aged 30 to 39 in good health.

This clone was seen only a few times. The chain has TRBV19 and TRBJ1-2, with 7 nucleotides matching TRBD1. J lost 4 bases, V lost 4 bases, and 6 bases had no gene match. This CDR3 has 14 amino acids. Per germline, CDR1 LNHDA and CDR2 SQIVND (reference sequence). The CDR3 sequence is CASSTPGQTYGYTF. CDR3 nucleotide sequence: TGTGCCAGTAGTACTCCGGGACAGACCTATGGCTACACCTTC. Full variable domain (missing parts from reference TRBV19 and TRBJ1-2): DGGITQSPKYLFRKEGQNVTLSCEQNLNHDAMYWYRQDPGQGLRLIYYSQIVNDFQKGDIAEGYSVSREKKESFPLTVTSAQKNPTAFYLCASSTPGQTYGYTFGSGTRLTVV.

The genes are TRBV29-1 and TRBJ2-7, with D possibly TRBD2 on 5 matching bases. This CDR3 has 14 residues. Germline values: CDR1 SQVTM, CDR2 ANQGSEA. V was trimmed by 4 bases and J by 2 bases, leaving 15 bases between them. In DNA form, the CDR3 reads TGCAGCGTTGCTCGTTCTAGCATCCCCTACGAGCAGTACTTC. This translates into CSVARSSIPYEQYF.

The V gene is TRBV9, the J gene TRBJ2-6, with 12 nucleotides matching TRBD2. V trimming: 3 bases; J trimming: 0 bases; junction bases outside the gene matches: 4. The CDR3 contains 18 residues. From germline, CDR1 is SGDLS and CDR2 YYNGEE. CDR3 coding DNA: TGTGCCAGCAGCGGAGGACTAGCGGGAAGCTCTGGGGCCAACGTCCTGACTTTC. Translated: CASSGGLAGSSGANVLTF.

This clone turned up a few times. The rearrangement links TRBV11-2 to TRBJ2-2; 8 bases are a match to TRBD2. CDR3 size: 15 residues. The germline V gene encodes CDR1 SGHAT and CDR2 FQNNGV. V shed 5 bases, J shed 1 base, and the junction held 3 bases outside the gene matches. The DNA of the CDR3 is TGTGCCAGCAGCGAACTAGCGGTGAACACCGGGGAGCTGTTTTTT. Protein: CASSELAVNTGELFF.

This chain connects TRBV5-1 to TRBJ2-2, with D perhaps matching TRBD1 (6 bases). The CDR3 totals 14 residues. Per the germline V gene, CDR1 is SGHRS and CDR2 is YFSETQ. V lost 4 bases, J lost 6 bases, and 13 bases lay in between. CDR3 bases: TGCGCCAGCAGCAGCACCAGGGGTGCCGGGGAGCTGTTTTTT. Amino acids: CASSSTRGAGELFF.

The chain carries TRBV2 and TRBJ2-4; 8 bases agree with TRBD1. The junction had 4 bases not matched to a gene; V was cut back by 6 bases and J by 0 bases. The CDR3 loop spans 15 amino acids. CDR1 and CDR2 from the germline V gene are SNHLY and FYNNEI. CDR3 residues: CASSQGALAKNIQYF. The CDR3, as DNA: TGTGCCAGCAGCCAGGGGGCCCTAGCCAAAAACATTCAGTACTTC. The whole variable domain, remainder taken from reference TRBV2 and TRBJ2-4, is EPEVTQTPSHQVTQMGQEVILRCVPISNHLYFYWYRQILGQKVEFLVSFYNNEISEKSEIFDDQFSVERPDGSNFTLKIRSTKLEDSAMYFCASSQGALAKNIQYFGAGTRLSVL.

This clone was observed a handful of times. The gene calls are TRBV30 and TRBJ1-2, with 7 positions matching TRBD1. The V gene's germline CDR1 is GTSNPN and CDR2 SVGIG (reference sequence). V dropped 1 base and J dropped 1; count of bases not matched to a gene: 9. The CDR3 consists of 16 residues. CDR3 coding DNA: TGTGCCTGGAGTGCCGGGGACAGTTCTGGTAACTATGGCTACACCTTC. It is translated as CAWSAGDSSGNYGYTF.

The CDR3 coding sequence is TGTGCCAGCTCGCAGCTAGCGGGGAACTCCTACAATGAGCAGTTCTTC. This sequence encodes CASSQLAGNSYNEQFF. The J gene is TRBJ2-1, the V gene TRBV18; 9 nucleotides agree with TRBD2. V shed 6 bases and J 0 bases; nucleotides not matched to a gene: 6. The CDR3 sequence is 16 residues long. In germline, CDR1 is KGHSH, CDR2 LQKENI.

This clone has a handful of counts. CDR3 residues: CASSWVRRYNEQFF. The CDR3 bases are TGTGCCAGCAGCTGGGTGCGGCGGTACAATGAGCAGTTCTTC. The chain carries TRBV5-6 and TRBJ2-1; the D is unclear. V was shortened by 3 bases and J by 4 bases, with 11 bases between the two germline ends. The CDR3 consists of 14 residues. Per the germline V gene, CDR1 is SGHDT and CDR2 is YYEEEE.

The chain uses TRBV14 and TRBJ2-7; TRBD2 is a possible D gene (8 bases). Germline V gives CDR1 SGHDN, CDR2 FVKESK. The CDR3 is 16 residues long. Trimming took off 5 bases at V and 3 bases at J, with 20 bases between the two ends. Written as DNA, the CDR3 is TGTGCCAGCAGCTCATCGGGAGGGGGCCTCTTCTACGAGCAGTACTTC. This codes for CASSSSGGGLFYEQYF.

This clone was detected only a few times. The rearrangement uses TRBV5-4 and TRBJ2-1; 10 nucleotides line up with TRBD1. After removal of 3 bases from V and 3 bases from J, the junction contained 3 bases not matched to a gene. The CDR3 sequence is 15 residues long. Germline CDR1 reads SGHNT; CDR2 reads YYREEE (reference sequence). CDR3 in amino acids: CASSSGQGRYNEQFF. The CDR3 DNA follows: TGTGCCAGCAGCTCGGGACAGGGGCGCTACAATGAGCAGTTCTTC.

There are a few counts of this clone. V gene TRBV7-2 combines with J gene TRBJ2-7, with D possibly TRBD2 on 5 matching bases. CDR3 length equals 13 residues. V was trimmed by 7 bases and J by 0 bases, leaving 10 bases between them. Germline-derived CDR1 and CDR2 are SGHTA and FQGNSA. CDR3 protein: CASTRRGSYEQYF. CDR3 DNA sequence: TGTGCCAGCACTCGACGGGGCTCCTACGAGCAGTACTTC.

This clone was recorded a few times. The chain couples TRBV9 to TRBJ2-3, with D perhaps TRBD2 (6 bases). The CDR3 runs to 14 residues. Germline CDR1 reads SGDLS; CDR2 reads YYNGEE. V was pared by 4 bases and J by 2 bases, with 11 bases between. The CDR3 here is CASSPGTHTDTQYF. The CDR3 coding sequence is TGTGCCAGCAGCCCTGGGACTCACACAGATACGCAGTATTTT.

The chain joins TRBV15 to TRBJ2-1; perhaps TRBD2 as D (5 bases). CDR1 is LNHNV, CDR2 YYDKDF, per germline (reference sequence). This CDR3 spans 15 amino acids. Trimming removed 0 bases at V and 6 bases at J, with 12 bases between. The CDR3 protein is CATSRDQLAVNEQFF. For the CDR3, the DNA is TGTGCCACCAGCAGAGATCAGCTAGCCGTCAATGAGCAGTTCTTC.

V gene TRBV23-1 combines with J gene TRBJ1-4; maybe TRBD1 (6 bases). TRBV23-1 is annotated as an ORF whose role is uncertain. Trimming took 0 bases from V and 0 from J, leaving 14 bases between them. There are 18 residues in the CDR3. The DNA of the CDR3 is TGCGCCAGCAGTCAATCGCAGAGGGAGGGGGCAACTAATGAAAAACTGTTTTTT. It codes for CASSQSQREGATNEKLFF.

The gene calls are TRBV5-1 and TRBJ1-5; D gene uncertain. The V gene lost 4 bases and the J gene lost 3 bases, with 11 bases spanning the gap. CDR3 length: 14 residues. CDR1 SGHRS and CDR2 YFSETQ come from the germline V gene. The CDR3 region has the DNA TGCGCCAGCAGCGTGGACGGACTCAATCAGCCCCAGCATTTT. Its protein product is CASSVDGLNQPQHF.

Here the CDR3 reads CASSQLLGSGYEQYF. The DNA of the CDR3 is TGCGCCAGCAGTCAATTGTTAGGATCAGGTTACGAGCAGTACTTC. This sequence joins TRBV23-1 and TRBJ2-7; D ambiguous. TRBV23-1 is assigned to the ORF class and has an uncertain function. The CDR3 has 15 residues. Trimming pared 1 base from V and 4 bases from J, leaving 14 bases between.

This chain links TRBV2 with TRBJ1-5, with 8 positions matching TRBD1. V shed 6 bases, J shed 4 bases, and the junction held 5 bases outside the gene matches. Germline assignment: CDR1 SNHLY and CDR2 FYNNEI. The CDR3 has 14 residues. DNA for the CDR3: TGTGCCAGCAGGTCAGGGGGCGTAAATCAGCCCCAGCATTTT. As protein: CASRSGGVNQPQHF.